The clone carrying this TCR beta chain was picked up a small number of times. Antigen: not known. This beta chain appears as a stray read in a library generated for alpha chains; its size is not informative. The CDR3 extends over 17 amino acids. Germline loops: CDR1 SEHNR, CDR2 FQNEAQ (reference sequence). Trimming cost V 5 bases and J 2 bases; bases outside gene matches: 12. Whole-study findings and limits: Greatest tumor Treg TCR overlap was with tumor naive CD4+ cells.

TCRdb recomputed calls from the 5' RACE reads with MiXCR, one row per CDR3 protein. The sample lists 150 to 250 distinct CDR3 sequences, more than 85% seen once, with 10% to 15% in the top ten. The clonotype originates from a female donor with breast cancer. Sequenced: memory CD4+ T cells sorted from blood. Subset specified: memory CD4+ T cells, CD4+CD45RO+CD25-. The chain carries TRBV7-9 and TRBJ1-2, with 9 positions matching TRBD1. The CDR3: CASSKSAGTGINYGYTF. Written as DNA, the CDR3 is TGTGCCAGCAGCAAGTCCGCCGGGACAGGGATAAACTATGGCTACACCTTC.